This TCR beta chain emerged from a study of T-cell memory formation after mild COVID-19. Study-wide background: There were largely donor-specific TCR clusters.

V dropped 3 bases and J dropped 7 bases, with 18 bases sitting between them. Germline assignment: CDR1 LGHDT and CDR2 YNNKEL (reference sequence). This CDR3 contains 15 residues. Employing constant-segment primers, 5'RACE generated TCR alpha and TCR beta cDNA libraries bearing sample barcodes and UMIs. TCRdb re-analysed the 5' RACE reads in MiXCR, keeping a single row per CDR3 protein. The sample lists around 450,000 distinct CDR3 sequences; around 24% were seen once. Remarks on this clonotype: The antigen remains unidentified.

General study results and limits: Among clones contracting day 15 to 85, CD4/CD8 was balanced, whereas later expanders leaned CD4+.

Sequencing used PBMCs or a T cell subset sorted from them (not recorded which). This clonotype was sampled from an adult woman who had mild COVID-19 (a few samples of this study predate the infection). Cell type and time point are not known. The chain employs TRBV3-1 and TRBJ1-1, with D tentatively TRBD1 (6 bases). CDR3 residues: CASSQNGQGSFEAFF. The DNA for the CDR3 is TGTGCCAGCAGCCAGAATGGTCAGGGGAGCTTTGAAGCTTTCTTT.